This T cell receptor beta chain was identified during a study of radiotherapy plus CTLA-4 blockade in lung cancer. Looking at the study overall: Objective responses were documented in over 15% of patients, with disease control in roughly 34%.

With respect to this clone: Its antigen is still unknown.

The CDR3 runs 14 residues. Trimming shortened V by 0 bases and J by 8 bases, and 12 bases separated the two germline ends. CDR1 is SGHRS, CDR2 YFSETQ, per germline. Method: immunoSEQ multiplex PCR; TCRdb's copy keeps in-frame clones and lacks some. In the table there are about 93,000 clones, around 90% of which are singletons. Study conclusions and caveats: Radiotherapy plus ipilimumab was followed by expansion in blood of tumor-derived TCR clones. It was early blood T cell clone dynamics, with interferon-beta, that reportedly best predicted response.

Participants had chemo-refractory metastatic non-small-cell lung cancer and were treated with focal radiation plus ipilimumab CTLA-4 blockade. The chain links TRBV5-1 to TRBJ2-1, with a weak D call TRBD2 (5 bases). Sequenced here: peripheral blood, sampled from a patient treated with radiotherapy plus ipilimumab. The receptor's source is a human donor with non-small cell lung cancer that progressed on radiotherapy plus ipilimumab. CDR3 DNA sequence: TGCGCCAGCAGCTTGGGGTCGGGAACGGATGAGCAGTTCTTC. Its translation: CASSLGSGTDEQFF.